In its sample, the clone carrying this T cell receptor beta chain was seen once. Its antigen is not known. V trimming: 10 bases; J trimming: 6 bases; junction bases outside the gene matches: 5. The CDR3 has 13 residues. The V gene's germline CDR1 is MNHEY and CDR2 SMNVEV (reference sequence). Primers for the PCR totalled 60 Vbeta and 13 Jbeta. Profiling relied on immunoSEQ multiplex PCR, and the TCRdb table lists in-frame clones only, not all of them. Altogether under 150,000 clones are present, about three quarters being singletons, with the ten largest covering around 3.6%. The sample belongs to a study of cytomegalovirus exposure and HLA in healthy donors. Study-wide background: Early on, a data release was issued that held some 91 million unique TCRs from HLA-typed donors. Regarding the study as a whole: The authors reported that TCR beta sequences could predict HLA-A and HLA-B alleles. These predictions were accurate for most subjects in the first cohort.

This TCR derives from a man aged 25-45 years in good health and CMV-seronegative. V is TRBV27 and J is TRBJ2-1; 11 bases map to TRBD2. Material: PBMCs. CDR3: CATKLAGANEQFF. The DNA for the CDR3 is TGTGCCACCAAACTAGCGGGAGCCAATGAGCAGTTCTTC.